One and the same sample provided the 4 T cell receptor beta chains below, sequenced in a study of lymphopenia after photon versus proton radiotherapy. TCRdb's table, derived via immunoSEQ multiplex PCR, lists solely in-frame clones and lacks some. The sample consists of 77,000 or so clones, around 80% of them appearing once. Sequenced here: peripheral blood, sampled from a patient treated with proton-based radiotherapy. These receptor sequences come from a man between 60 and 70 years old with pancreatic cancer.

The chain recombines TRBV4-1 with TRBJ1-1; D not certain. The V end lost 2 bases, the J end lost 6 bases, and 19 bases lay between the germline ends. Germline V lookup: CDR1 MGHRA, CDR2 YSYEKL. This CDR3 has 16 amino acids. The CDR3 DNA reads as TGCGCCAGCAGCCAAAGAACCGGCCCCGATTTTCCTGAAGCTTTCTTT. Translating it yields CASSQRTGPDFPEAFF.

This clone has just a few counts. The rearrangement uses TRBV7-6 and TRBJ2-2; D ambiguous. V shed 2 bases and J shed 6 bases, with 7 bases lying between them. CDR3 length equals 13 residues. In germline, CDR1 is SGHVS, CDR2 FNYEAQ. The CDR3 DNA is TGTGCCAGCAGCTTATCTCCGGCCGGGGAGCTGTTTTTT. Translating it yields CASSLSPAGELFF.

The chain carries TRBV6-1 and TRBJ2-7; 8 nucleotides line up with TRBD1. Trimming removed 6 bases from V and 2 bases from J; junction bases left unmatched: 6. Germline V lookup: CDR1 MNHNS, CDR2 SASEGT. This CDR3 is 14 amino acids long. CDR3 sequence reads: CASRTQGATYEQYF. The CDR3 DNA reads as TGTGCCAGCAGGACCCAGGGGGCTACCTACGAGCAGTACTTC.

The chain links TRBV28 to TRBJ1-3, with 9 positions matching TRBD1. CDR1 and CDR2 from the germline V gene are MDHEN and SYDVKM. Losses at the gene ends were 1 base for V and 3 bases for J; bases not matched to a gene: 4. The CDR3 length is 16 residues. CDR3 residues: CASSLYGTGLGNTIYF. The CDR3 bases are TGTGCCAGCAGTTTATATGGGACAGGGCTTGGAAACACCATATATTTT. The whole variable domain, filled in from reference TRBV28 and TRBJ1-3, reads DVKVTQSSRYLVKRTGEKVFLECVQDMDHENMFWYRQDPGLGLRLIYFSYDVKMKEKGDIPEGYSVSREKKERFSLILESASTNQTSMYLCASSLYGTGLGNTIYFGEGSWLTVV.